This TCR beta chain was captured in a study of blood T cell repertoires in COVID-19. On the study more broadly: T cells, B-cell-depleted T cells, or PBMCs supplied cDNA or gDNA.

The CDR3 covers 14 residues. Germline V gives CDR1 KGHDR, CDR2 SFDVKD. V was clipped by 2 bases and J by 5 bases, with 9 bases between them. Clones were read by immunoSEQ multiplex PCR, and TCRdb kept only the in-frame ones, dropping some. Of around 100,000 clones listed, 70% to 90% are singletons. The clonotype was recovered from a man aged 50 to 59 with active or convalescent COVID-19. The V gene is TRBV24-1, the J gene TRBJ2-1, with TRBD1 as a possible D gene (6 bases). Sequenced input: peripheral blood. DNA for the CDR3: TGTGCCACCAGTGATTCCCCAGGGGACAATGAGCAGTTCTTC. Protein sequence: CATSDSPGDNEQFF.